The clone carrying this T cell receptor (beta chain) was observed many times. The antigen is not known. Germline CDR1 MNHEY, CDR2 SMNVEV (reference sequence). V lost 4 bases and J lost 3, with 7 bases in between. This CDR3 is built from 12 residues. This specimen comes from a study of T-cell reconstitution after alpha-beta-depleted transplantation in children. Study-level findings and limits: When one year had passed after transplant, most T-cell counts and diversity came from newly produced T cells. Some patients' high day-60 TCRbeta diversity was traced to surviving recipient T cells and thymic progenitors. Several hundred expanded graft clones reportedly supplied alpha-beta T cells about two months after transplant.

A library of TCRbeta sequences, prepared with unique molecular identifiers, was generated. TCRdb called the PCR reads again in MiXCR, with one record for every CDR3 protein. This table holds 450,000 to 600,000 distinct CDR3 sequences, 10% found once. The receptor's source is a child aged 2 to 10 with inherited bone marrow failure, due to receive a stem cell transplant. The chain joins TRBV27 to TRBJ2-7; D remains unclear. The input for sequencing was PBMCs, taken before TCRalphabeta/CD19-depleted stem cell transplant. CDR3 loop: CASSYNGYEQYF. DNA of the CDR3: TGTGCCAGCAGTTATAACGGCTACGAGCAGTACTTC.